This TCR beta chain was recorded in a study of CD8+ T cells in alopecia areata. Study at large: The drug, oral tofacitinib, was given to treated patients at 5 to 10 mg twice daily.

After isolation, RNA underwent reverse transcription to generate cDNA as the sequencing template. The method was immunoSEQ multiplex PCR; TCRdb's version includes in-frame clones alone and lacks a portion of them. The sample lists roughly 200,000 clones; 63% were seen once. Sampling of alopecia areata patients yielded lesional scalp punch biopsies as well as peripheral blood. Sorting from PBMCs produced CD4+ and CD8+ T cells. CDR3 length equals 13 residues. Germline V gives CDR1 SQVTM, CDR2 ANQGSEA. V was pared by 0 bases and J by 3 bases, with 1 base of the junction left unmatched. The material was CD4+ T cells sorted from blood, obtained at week 0. The chain uses TRBV29-1 and TRBJ2-7; 8 bases align to TRBD2. The sequence derives from a human donor with alopecia areata. CDR3 region: CSVEEAGDYEQYF. The CDR3 DNA sequence: TGCAGCGTTGAAGAAGCGGGGGACTACGAGCAGTACTTC.